This entry lists 25 T cell receptor beta chains sequenced from one sample in a study of cytomegalovirus exposure and HLA in healthy donors. Primers: 60 Vbeta forward and 13 Jbeta reverse. Assay used: immunoSEQ multiplex PCR; TCRdb lists only in-frame clones, some missing. The sample contains some 150,000 clones, more than 65% of which appear only once. Sample: PBMCs. All receptors come from a man in his forties or fifties in good health and CMV-seropositive.

The chain employs TRBV2 and TRBJ2-5, with D maybe TRBD2 (6 bases). From germline, CDR1 is SNHLY and CDR2 FYNNEI. Trimming shortened V by 6 bases and J by 5 bases, and 19 bases separated the two germline ends. The CDR3 runs 15 residues. The CDR3 bases are TGTGCCAGCAGCCTGCCTCTTTTACGGGGGGAGACCCAGTACTTC. Protein: CASSLPLLRGETQYF.

This clone turned up a few times. V usage is TRBV6-1 and J usage is TRBJ2-7; 9 bases match TRBD1. The CDR3 totals 14 residues. The germline V gene encodes CDR1 MNHNS and CDR2 SASEGT. The junction had 11 bases not matched to a gene; V was cut back by 7 bases and J by 7 bases. The CDR3 DNA follows: TGTGCCAGCACCAACAGGGGGCCGTTGGGAGAGCAGTACTTC. As protein: CASTNRGPLGEQYF.

The genes are TRBV28 and TRBJ1-5; D uncertain. The CDR3 runs to 14 residues. V lost 2 bases and J lost 4, with 9 bases in between. Germline CDR1 reads MDHEN; CDR2 reads SYDVKM. The CDR3 nucleotides are TGTGCCAGCAGTTTAGGGCAGCCAAATCAGCCCCAGCATTTT. It encodes CASSLGQPNQPQHF.

The V gene is TRBV5-1, the J gene TRBJ2-3, with D possibly being TRBD2 (5 bases). Trimming removed 0 bases at V and 3 bases at J, with 8 bases between. The germline gives CDR1 SGHRS, CDR2 YFSETQ. This CDR3 is 14 amino acids long. As DNA, the CDR3 is TGCGCCAGCAGCTTGGAGGGAGTAACAGATACGCAGTATTTT. Translation: CASSLEGVTDTQYF.

The J gene is TRBJ2-7, the V gene TRBV27; weak D call: TRBD1 (6 bases). Germline V CDR1 and CDR2: MNHEY, SMNVEV (reference sequence). Between the trimmed V and J ends, which lost 3 bases and 4 bases, there was a span of 13 bases. This CDR3 comprises 14 residues. The CDR3 spells CASSFSAGAYEQYF. The CDR3 DNA reads TGTGCCAGCAGTTTTAGCGCAGGGGCTTACGAGCAGTACTTC.

The V gene is TRBV9, the J gene TRBJ2-6; TRBD1 is a possible D gene (6 bases). The V gene lost 2 bases and the J gene lost 2 bases, with 8 bases spanning the gap. Germline CDR1 is SGDLS and CDR2 is YYNGEE. The CDR3 loop spans 15 amino acids. CDR3 sequence reads: CASSVGGAGANVLTF. CDR3 nucleotides: TGTGCCAGCAGCGTTGGGGGCGCTGGGGCCAACGTCCTGACTTTC.

This clone was seen once. J is TRBJ2-5 and V is TRBV7-9, with TRBD2 matching over 14 bases. With 5 bases clipped from V and 1 base from J, the junction kept 6 bases outside the gene matches. The CDR3 length is 17 residues. CDR1 and CDR2 (germline): SEHNR, FQNEAQ (reference sequence). The CDR3 loop is CASSLGTSGRIQETQYF. DNA for the CDR3: TGTGCCAGCAGCCTAGGGACTAGCGGGAGAATCCAAGAGACCCAGTACTTC. The variable domain in full, completed from reference TRBV7-9 and TRBJ2-5, reads DTGVSQNPRHKITKRGQNVTFRCDPISEHNRLYWYRQTLGQGPEFLTYFQNEAQLEKSRLLSDRFSAERPKGSFSTLEIQRTEQGDSAMYLCASSLGTSGRIQETQYFGPGTRLLVL.

V gene TRBV10-3 combines with J gene TRBJ2-2, with unresolved D. Germline V gene data show CDR1 as ENHRY and CDR2 as SYGVKD. V dropped 3 bases and J dropped 0 bases, with 5 bases sitting between them. The length of the CDR3 is 14 residues. The CDR3 here is CAISDRSNTGELFF. For the CDR3, the DNA is TGTGCCATCAGTGACAGGTCGAACACCGGGGAGCTGTTTTTT.

This clone showed up just a few times. The chain carries TRBV5-1 and TRBJ2-5, with 11 bases aligning to TRBD2. The CDR3 has 17 amino acids. Germline assignment: CDR1 SGHRS and CDR2 YFSETQ. V lost 4 bases and J lost 6; bases outside the gene matches: 14. CDR3 in DNA: TGCGCCAGCAGCGCCTTAACTAGCGGGAGAATCCCACAGACCCAGTACTTC. This translates into CASSALTSGRIPQTQYF.

J is TRBJ1-5 and V is TRBV28, with D tentatively TRBD1 (6 bases). Trimming pared 7 bases from V and 1 base from J, leaving 11 bases between. This CDR3 region has 14 residues. Germline V gives CDR1 MDHEN, CDR2 SYDVKM. The CDR3 DNA is TGTGCCAGCAACACTCAGGGGAGCAATCAGCCCCAGCATTTT. It is translated as CASNTQGSNQPQHF.

This clone was observed a single time. V usage is TRBV28 and J usage is TRBJ1-2; 12 bases match TRBD1. The CDR3 is 18 amino acids. The germline CDR1 and CDR2 sequences are MDHEN and SYDVKM. V was pared by 4 bases and J by 4 bases, with 13 bases of the junction left unmatched. CDR3 nucleotide sequence: TGTGCCAGCAGTTCGAACGGGGGGACAGGGGGCGCGCCCTATGGCTACACCTTC. Its translation is CASSSNGGTGGAPYGYTF.

The rearrangement links TRBV5-6 to TRBJ2-5; D may be TRBD1 (6 bases). Germline CDR1 reads SGHDT; CDR2 reads YYEEEE. Trimming shortened V by 4 bases and J by 1 base, and 11 bases separated the two germline ends. The CDR3 has 14 amino acids. The CDR3 coding sequence is TGTGCCAGCAGCAAACAGGGAGTCCAAGAGACCCAGTACTTC. Translating it yields CASSKQGVQETQYF.

This clone was picked up many times. The chain employs TRBV4-2 and TRBJ1-1, with D possibly TRBD1 on 5 matching bases. V gave up 0 bases and J gave up 3 bases, with 14 bases separating them. Germline CDR1 reads LGHNA; CDR2 reads YNFKEQ. The CDR3 runs to 16 residues. CDR3 sequence: CASSQDNRQGDTEAFF. CDR3 nucleotide sequence: TGTGCCAGCAGCCAAGATAACCGTCAGGGTGACACTGAAGCTTTCTTT.

The chain has TRBV9 and TRBJ2-5, with 10 bases that match TRBD1. J lost 4 bases, V lost 4 bases, and 7 bases had no gene match. The CDR3 runs to 15 residues. CDR1 and CDR2 (germline): SGDLS, YYNGEE. CDR3 DNA: TGTGCCAGCAGCATTGGACAGGGGGTGGGAGAGACCCAGTACTTC. This translates into CASSIGQGVGETQYF.

The chain joins TRBV19 to TRBJ1-3, with 8 bases lining up with TRBD1. CDR3 length: 18 residues. The germline V gene has CDR1 LNHDA and CDR2 SQIVND (reference sequence). The V segment lost 4 bases and the J segment 0 bases; nucleotides outside the gene matches: 11. The CDR3 protein is CASSTGQGSASSGNTIYF. The CDR3 region has the DNA TGTGCCAGTAGTACCGGACAGGGATCGGCAAGCTCTGGAAACACCATATATTTT.

The V gene is TRBV4-1, the J gene TRBJ2-7, with 10 bases fitting TRBD1. Germline-derived CDR1 and CDR2 are MGHRA and YSYEKL. J gave up 6 bases and V 4 bases, and 6 bases lay outside the gene matches. This CDR3 spans 14 amino acids. The CDR3 sequence: CASSRRDRGLEQYF. CDR3 sequence (DNA): TGCGCCAGCAGCCGCCGGGACAGGGGTCTCGAGCAGTACTTC.

The chain joins TRBV5-1 to TRBJ1-1; D not certain. CDR1 SGHRS and CDR2 YFSETQ come from the germline V gene. CDR3 size: 15 residues. V was clipped by 0 bases and J by 2 bases, with 11 bases between them. The CDR3 nucleotides read TGCGCCAGCAGCTTGGCCCCAGGAATAAACACTGAAGCTTTCTTT. The encoded protein is CASSLAPGINTEAFF.

For this clone: The junction departs from germline at one end; a sequencing error may be responsible. The CDR3 sequence: CSSSPSTGGDQPQHF. The CDR3 DNA reads TGTTCCAGCAGCCCCTCAACAGGGGGCGATCAGCCCCAGCATTTT. V gene TRBV7-9 combines with J gene TRBJ1-5, with TRBD1 matching 9 bases. The CDR3 loop spans 15 amino acids. The V gene's germline CDR1 is SEHNR and CDR2 FQNEAQ (reference sequence).

The chain has TRBV6-1 and TRBJ1-2, with 7 nucleotides matching TRBD1. This CDR3 has 15 amino acids. V shed 4 bases, J shed 3 bases, and the junction held 8 bases outside the gene matches. The V gene's germline CDR1 is MNHNS and CDR2 SASEGT. As DNA, the CDR3 is TGTGCCAGCAGTGGGAGGGGGCGCGGTGACTATGGCTACACCTTC. The encoded protein is CASSGRGRGDYGYTF.

The chain recombines TRBV5-5 with TRBJ2-1; 10 nucleotides align to TRBD1. CDR1 SGHKS and CDR2 YYEKEE come from the germline V gene (reference sequence). The CDR3 contains 15 residues. The ends lost 4 bases at V and 9 bases at J; junction bases unmatched: 10. The CDR3, as DNA: TGTGCCAGCAGCAACCGACAGGGGGCGTACGGTGAGCAGTTCTTC. Amino acid sequence: CASSNRQGAYGEQFF.

This chain uses TRBV27 with TRBJ1-1, with 7 nucleotides matching TRBD1. V lost 8 bases, J lost 12 bases, and 18 bases stayed unmatched. CDR3 length: 14 residues. Germline CDR1 and CDR2: MNHEY and SMNVEV (reference sequence). CDR3 region: CASGRLGGQIESFF. The CDR3 DNA is TGTGCCAGCGGAAGATTAGGGGGCCAAATTGAGTCTTTCTTT.

This clone has a handful of counts. V gene TRBV5-4 combines with J gene TRBJ1-1, with TRBD1 as a possible D gene (6 bases). The CDR3 has 14 residues. V was clipped by 2 bases and J by 5 bases, with 13 bases between them. Germline CDR1 is SGHNT and CDR2 is YYREEE (reference sequence). CDR3 nucleotides: TGTGCCAGCAGCTTAAAGGGGGTCGAGACTGAAGCTTTCTTT. It codes for CASSLKGVETEAFF. The variable domain in full, completed from reference TRBV5-4 and TRBJ1-1, reads ETGVTQSPTHLIKTRGQQVTLRCSSQSGHNTVSWYQQALGQGPQFIFQYYREEENGRGNFPPRFSGLQFPNYSSELNVNALELDDSALYLCASSLKGVETEAFFGQGTRLTVV.

This clone was seen a few times. V gene TRBV9 combines with J gene TRBJ2-1; D is undetermined. In germline, CDR1 is SGDLS, CDR2 YYNGEE. The CDR3 has 15 amino acids. The CDR3 DNA sequence: TGTGCGTCTCAGACCGGCACTAACTCCTACAATGAGCAGTTCTTC. Translated, it gives CASQTGTNSYNEQFF. Full variable domain (remainder filled in from reference TRBV9 and TRBJ2-1): DSGVTQTPKHLITATGQRVTLRCSPRSGDLSVYWYQQSLDQGLQFLIQYYNGEERAKGNILERFSAQQFPDLHSELNLSSLELGDSALYFCASQTGTNSYNEQFFGPGTRLTVL.

This sequence joins TRBV7-2 and TRBJ2-7, with D uncertain. The germline gives CDR1 SGHTA, CDR2 FQGNSA. The V end lost 3 bases, the J end lost 4 bases, and 10 bases lay between the germline ends. The CDR3 sequence is 13 residues long. In nucleotides, the CDR3 is TGTGCCAGCAGCTTTTTGTTCGGGTACGAGCAGTACTTC. Its protein is CASSFLFGYEQYF.

The chain carries TRBV6-5 and TRBJ1-5; 8 nucleotides match TRBD1. Germline CDR1 and CDR2: MNHEY and SVGAGI. CDR3 size: 14 residues. The V gene end was trimmed by 4 bases and the J gene end by 6 bases; junction bases not matched to a gene: 5. The CDR3 nucleotides are TGTGCCAGCAGTTCGGGACAGGTCGTTCAGCCCCAGCATTTT. Its translation: CASSSGQVVQPQHF.